This T cell receptor (beta chain) derives from a study of T cells after yellow fever vaccination. One entry per CDR3 protein, called by TCRdb with MiXCR from the 5' RACE reads. The sample records roughly 310,000 distinct CDR3 sequences, 8% to 10% being singletons. The receptor was derived from a man aged 18 to 30 who received the YFV17D yellow fever vaccine. The material was PBMCs, obtained on the day of the first yellow fever vaccination.

CDR3 sequence reads: CASRPDRSLYEQYF. The CDR3 nucleotides are TGTGCCAGCAGGCCGGACAGGAGCCTTTACGAGCAGTACTTC. The rearrangement uses TRBV6-2 or TRBV6-3 and TRBJ2-7, with 7 bases aligning to TRBD1. V lost 6 bases, J lost 4 bases, and 9 bases stayed unmatched. CDR1 and CDR2 (germline): MNHEY, SVGEGT. The CDR3 runs to 14 residues.